These 31 T cell receptor beta chains were all obtained from the same sample, sequenced in a study of T cells in Graves' hyperthyroidism and ophthalmopathy. Amplified TCR beta CDR3 regions derived from RNA transcripts. The study used the HTBI primer set for a first-round RT-PCR of the TCR CDR3. TCRdb re-called the multiplex PCR reads with MiXCR, one entry per CDR3 protein. The sample consists of around 380,000 distinct CDR3 sequences, about 13% of them appearing once. Sequences were obtained from blood. The receptors derive from a man aged 30-40 years with Graves' hyperthyroidism that later progressed to Graves' ophthalmopathy.

This clonotype was counted at least ten times. This chain connects TRBV5-6 to TRBJ1-1; a weak D match, TRBD1 (5 bases). Germline assignment: CDR1 SGHDT and CDR2 YYEEEE. This CDR3 has 17 residues. The ends were cut back, 4 bases at V and 3 bases at J, with 22 bases in the middle. As DNA, the CDR3 is TGTGCCAGCAGCCCGACCCTCGACAGCGGGGGGTACACTGAAGCTTTCTTT. It codes for CASSPTLDSGGYTEAFF.

There are many counts of this clonotype. J is TRBJ2-7 and V is TRBV5-1, with D perhaps TRBD1 or TRBD2 (5 bases each). Trimming removed 3 bases at V and 5 bases at J, with 12 bases between. Per the germline V gene, CDR1 is SGHRS and CDR2 is YFSETQ. The CDR3 has 13 residues. CDR3 loop: CASSSRDRDEQYF. Here the CDR3 DNA reads TGCGCCAGCAGCTCCCGGGACCGCGACGAGCAGTACTTC.

The sample holds many counts of this clonotype. The chain combines TRBV12-3 or TRBV12-4 with TRBJ2-1; 13 bases agree with TRBD2. The CDR3 runs 15 residues. The J segment lost 9 bases and the V segment lost 5 bases, leaving 7 bases of the junction unmatched. The CDR3 DNA reads TGTGCCAGCAGTCCGGGACTAGCGGGGCTAGGTGAGCAGTTCTTC. It yields the protein CASSPGLAGLGEQFF.

Only a few counts were recorded for this clonotype. The chain is built from TRBV4-1 and TRBJ1-4; D is uncertain. In germline, CDR1 is MGHRA, CDR2 YSYEKL. V was pared by 3 bases and J by 2 bases, with 10 bases between. The CDR3 spans 15 residues. The CDR3 nucleotides are TGCGCCAGCAGCCACCCCGACGGTACTAATGAAAAACTGTTTTTT. Protein product: CASSHPDGTNEKLFF.

This clonotype was seen only a few times. This chain uses TRBV5-1 with TRBJ2-3; TRBD2 agrees at 11 bases. V was clipped by 4 bases and J by 0 bases; unmatched bases: 7. Per the germline V gene, CDR1 is SGHRS and CDR2 is YFSETQ. The CDR3 runs 17 residues. The DNA of the CDR3 is TGCGCCAGCAGCCAGGGACTAGCGGCTTCTAGCACAGATACGCAGTATTTT. Translated, it gives CASSQGLAASSTDTQYF.

This clonotype was seen repeatedly, ten times or more. V usage is TRBV12-3 or TRBV12-4 and J usage is TRBJ1-2; 9 bases fit TRBD1. V was clipped by 0 bases and J by 5 bases; unmatched bases: 1. CDR3 size: 14 residues. This CDR3 is CASSLAGQGYGYTF. The CDR3 DNA is TGTGCCAGCAGTTTAGCAGGACAGGGGTATGGCTACACCTTC.

This clonotype was seen at least ten times. The chain uses TRBV12-3 or TRBV12-4 and TRBJ2-3; 10 bases map to TRBD2. V was clipped by 7 bases and J by 5 bases; unmatched bases: 9. The CDR3 consists of 15 residues. CDR3 DNA sequence: TGTGCCAGCAAGAGCGGGGGGGCCGTGCTAGATACGCAGTATTTT. It specifies CASKSGGAVLDTQYF.

This clonotype was seen a handful of times. V is TRBV12-3 or TRBV12-4 and J is TRBJ1-2, with D perhaps TRBD1 (6 bases). The V end lost 5 bases, the J end lost 6 bases, and 10 bases lay between the germline ends. CDR3 size: 12 residues. For the CDR3, the DNA is TGTGCCAGCAGTAGGGGGGACAATGGCTACACCTTC. Encoded protein: CASSRGDNGYTF.

This clonotype has ten or more counts. V gene TRBV20-1 combines with J gene TRBJ2-7, with a weak D call TRBD2 (6 bases). Germline V gives CDR1 DFQATT, CDR2 SNEGSKA (reference sequence). The germline V and J ends were trimmed by 4 bases and 0 bases, with 13 bases remaining between them. The length of the CDR3 is 14 residues. CDR3 loop: CSAKTAGFSYEQYF. The DNA for the CDR3 is TGCAGTGCTAAGACGGCGGGGTTCTCCTACGAGCAGTACTTC.

This clonotype was seen many times. V is TRBV28 and J is TRBJ2-7; possibly TRBD2 for D (6 bases). Germline V gene lookup returns CDR1 MDHEN and CDR2 SYDVKM. The CDR3 spans 15 residues. V was shortened by 0 bases and J by 0 bases, with 9 bases between the two germline ends. Here the CDR3 reads CASSLWRGLSYEQYF. DNA for the CDR3: TGTGCCAGCAGTTTATGGCGGGGACTCTCCTACGAGCAGTACTTC.

Regarding this clonotype: A much larger clonotype is one base distant, so this may be a read error. Because the CDR3 is missing its conserved closing phenylalanine or tryptophan, this is likely a read error. V usage is TRBV20-1 and J usage is TRBJ2-1; maybe TRBD2 (6 bases). V was cut by 1 base and J by 0 bases, with 13 bases left in between. Looked up from germline, CDR1 is DFQATT and CDR2 is SNEGSKA (reference sequence). The CDR3 extends over 16 amino acids. In DNA form, the CDR3 reads TGCAGTGCTAGAGGGACTACCCGAAGCTCCTACAATGAGCAGTTCTGC. Translated, it gives CSARGTTRSSYNEQFC.

This clonotype was counted only a few times. The J gene is TRBJ2-2, the V gene TRBV6-1; D remains ambiguous. The V end lost 7 bases, the J end lost 2 bases, and 11 bases lay between the germline ends. The germline V gene encodes CDR1 MNHNS and CDR2 SASEGT. The CDR3 contains 14 residues. The chain's CDR3 is CASTPTGNTGELFF. The CDR3 nucleotides read TGTGCCAGCACCCCTACCGGAAACACCGGGGAGCTGTTTTTT.

This clonotype came up many times. This chain connects TRBV19 to TRBJ1-1, with TRBD1 identical over 7 bases. The trim removed 4 bases at V and 6 bases at J, leaving 8 bases unmatched. The germline gives CDR1 LNHDA, CDR2 SQIVND (reference sequence). The CDR3 length is 14 residues. The DNA of the CDR3 is TGTGCCAGTAGTAGGGGACAGATGTTCTCTGAAGCTTTCTTT. This codes for CASSRGQMFSEAFF.

This clonotype was recorded at least ten times. The chain uses TRBV7-8 and TRBJ2-1; 9 bases are shared with TRBD2. In germline, CDR1 is SGHVS, CDR2 FQNEAQ. Germline trimming cut 0 bases from V and 2 bases from J; bases unmatched to any gene: 5. The CDR3 is 17 residues long. The chain's CDR3 is CASSLASGGGAYNEQFF. The CDR3 DNA follows: TGTGCCAGCAGCTTAGCGAGTGGCGGGGGGGCCTACAATGAGCAGTTCTTC.

This clonotype was detected only a few times. A read error may produce the germline difference seen at one junction end. CDR3 loop: CASSGQTGTNTETFF. CDR3 bases: TGTGCCAGCAGCGGGCAGACAGGGACGAATACTGAAACTTTCTTT. This rearrangement joins TRBV9 to TRBJ1-1; 7 bases are shared with TRBD1. The CDR3 is 15 amino acids. CDR1 and CDR2 from the germline V gene are SGDLS and YYNGEE.

This clonotype was seen many times. This chain connects TRBV28 to TRBJ1-1, with D tentatively TRBD1 (6 bases). The CDR3 runs 14 residues. Germline values: CDR1 MDHEN, CDR2 SYDVKM. V was cut by 5 bases and J by 5 bases, with 15 bases left in between. CDR3 sequence (DNA): TGTGCCAGCAGTCCCGGGACACGGAGGACTGAAGCTTTCTTT. Encoded protein: CASSPGTRRTEAFF.

This clonotype was seen more than once but under ten times. This chain uses TRBV30 with TRBJ2-7, with 9 bases matching TRBD2. The junction had 5 bases not matched to a gene; V was cut back by 3 bases and J by 2 bases. Germline CDR1 is GTSNPN and CDR2 is SVGIG (reference sequence). This CDR3 region has 14 residues. CDR3 region: CAWRTSGNTYEQYF. CDR3 nucleotides: TGTGCCTGGAGGACTAGCGGAAACACCTACGAGCAGTACTTC.

This clonotype was seen ten or more times. This rearrangement joins TRBV5-1 to TRBJ1-1, with D perhaps TRBD1 (6 bases). Germline CDR1 reads SGHRS; CDR2 reads YFSETQ. The CDR3 is 15 amino acids. Trimming pared 3 bases from V and 0 bases from J, leaving 12 bases between. CDR3 sequence reads: CASSSRGGVNTEAFF. The CDR3 DNA follows: TGCGCCAGCAGCTCCAGGGGTGGTGTGAACACTGAAGCTTTCTTT. The complete variable domain, with remaining parts taken from reference TRBV5-1 and TRBJ1-1, reads KAGVTQTPRYLIKTRGQQVTLSCSPISGHRSVSWYQQTPGQGLQFLFEYFSETQRNKGNFPGRFSGRQFSNSRSEMNVSTLELGDSALYLCASSSRGGVNTEAFFGQGTRLTVV.

V gene TRBV12-3 or TRBV12-4 combines with J gene TRBJ1-6; the match to TRBD1 covers 9 bases. V lost 4 bases and J lost 6; bases outside the gene matches: 1. The CDR3 has 14 amino acids. CDR3 in DNA: TGTGCCAGCAGTTACAGGGGGCCTAATTCACCCCTCCACTTT. Protein: CASSYRGPNSPLHF.

This clonotype was observed many times. V usage is TRBV5-4 and J usage is TRBJ2-7; 15 positions match TRBD2. Per the germline V gene, CDR1 is SGHNT and CDR2 is YYREEE (reference sequence). The trim removed 0 bases at V and 3 bases at J, leaving 4 bases unmatched. CDR3 size: 17 residues. The CDR3 region has the DNA TGTGCCAGCAGCTTGGCCGGACTAGCGGGGGGGCACTACGAGCAGTACTTC. This translates into CASSLAGLAGGHYEQYF.

The chain joins TRBV19 to TRBJ1-1, with 7 bases identical to TRBD1. The germline V gene has CDR1 LNHDA and CDR2 SQIVND (reference sequence). CDR3 length equals 14 residues. V lost 6 bases to trimming and J lost 2 bases; unmatched junction nucleotides: 6. The CDR3 nucleotides are TGTGCCAGTAGCCAAGGGGGCGGAAACACTGAAGCTTTCTTT. Amino acid sequence: CASSQGGGNTEAFF. Full variable domain (rest looked up from reference TRBV19 and TRBJ1-1): DGGITQSPKYLFRKEGQNVTLSCEQNLNHDAMYWYRQDPGQGLRLIYYSQIVNDFQKGDIAEGYSVSREKKESFPLTVTSAQKNPTAFYLCASSQGGGNTEAFFGQGTRLTVV.

This clonotype was counted ten times or more. V and J are TRBV19 and TRBJ2-1; maybe TRBD1 (6 bases). Germline V lookup: CDR1 LNHDA, CDR2 SQIVND (reference sequence). V dropped 9 bases and J dropped 7 bases, with 22 bases sitting between them. The CDR3 sequence is 15 residues long. The chain's CDR3 is CASKKDSGPWNEQFF. The CDR3 region has the DNA TGTGCCAGCAAAAAGGACAGTGGGCCTTGGAATGAGCAGTTCTTC.

This clonotype has only a few counts. The chain recombines TRBV4-1 with TRBJ2-3, with 7 bases fitting TRBD2. The J segment lost 0 bases and the V segment lost 4 bases, leaving 7 bases of the junction unmatched. The V gene's germline CDR1 is MGHRA and CDR2 YSYEKL. CDR3 size: 16 residues. CDR3 nucleotides: TGCGCCAGCAGCCCCCCAAGCGGGGTCAGCACAGATACGCAGTATTTT. Amino acids: CASSPPSGVSTDTQYF.

A word on this clonotype: A clone one base away is much larger, so this may be a read error. The gene calls are TRBV28 and TRBJ2-2; D may correspond to TRBD1 or TRBD2 (5 bases each). The CDR3 is 14 amino acids. The V end was cut by 5 bases, the J end by 4 bases, with 11 bases between. Germline V gene sequence: CDR1 MDHEN, CDR2 SYDVKM. CDR3 sequence: CASSGGIGTGELFF. CDR3 nucleotide sequence: TGTGCCAGCAGTGGGGGTATTGGCACCGGGGAGCTGTTTTTT. Complete variable domain (other parts from reference TRBV28 and TRBJ2-2): DVKVTQSSRYLVKRTGEKVFLECVQDMDHENMFWYRQDPGLGLRLIYFSYDVKMKEKGDIPEGYSVSREKKERFSLILESASTNQTSMYLCASSGGIGTGELFFGEGSRLTVL.

The chain combines TRBV27 with TRBJ1-4, with 7 bases aligning to TRBD1. Germline CDR1 and CDR2: MNHEY and SMNVEV (reference sequence). The J segment lost 8 bases and the V segment lost 2 bases, leaving 5 bases of the junction unmatched. The CDR3 covers 14 residues. The CDR3 is CASSLRQGWEKLFF. The CDR3 DNA is TGTGCCAGCAGTTTAAGACAGGGCTGGGAAAAACTGTTTTTT.

V gene TRBV27 combines with J gene TRBJ2-1; D is uncertain. The V gene's germline CDR1 is MNHEY and CDR2 SMNVEV (reference sequence). Trimming pared 10 bases from V and 8 bases from J, leaving 15 bases between. The CDR3 spans 12 residues. CDR3 amino acids: CATGRARDEQFF. For the CDR3, the DNA is TGTGCCACCGGACGGGCCAGAGATGAGCAGTTCTTC.

This clonotype was seen a handful of times. CDR3 bases: TGTGCCAGCAGTCTGGGGGGGGCTTCTTCACCCCTCCACTTT. This translates into CASSLGGASSPLHF. The V call is TRBV12-3 or TRBV12-4, the J call TRBJ1-6; D is perhaps TRBD1 (6 bases). The ends were cut back, 5 bases at V and 9 bases at J, with 14 bases in the middle. The CDR3 runs to 14 residues.

This chain connects TRBV19 to TRBJ1-2; perhaps TRBD1 as D (5 bases). The CDR3 spans 12 residues. Germline-derived CDR1 and CDR2 are LNHDA and SQIVND (reference sequence). V was shortened by 5 bases and J by 7 bases, with 11 bases between the two germline ends. DNA for the CDR3: TGTGCCAGTAGTGTAAGGACAAGTGGCTACACCTTC. It is translated as CASSVRTSGYTF.

The rearrangement links TRBV6-6 to TRBJ2-7; maybe TRBD2 (6 bases). This CDR3 spans 15 amino acids. Germline CDR1 MNHNY, CDR2 SVGAGI (reference sequence). With 0 bases removed from V and 7 bases from J, the gap between germline ends came to 16 bases. CDR3 residues: CASSYSSQLADEQYF. DNA for the CDR3: TGTGCCAGCAGTTACTCGAGTCAACTAGCTGATGAGCAGTACTTC.

The CDR3 DNA sequence: TGTGCCAGCAGCTTAGATAGTCAGGGGAGCTCCTACGAGCAGTACTTC. The encoded protein is CASSLDSQGSSYEQYF. V gene TRBV11-2 combines with J gene TRBJ2-7, with D perhaps TRBD1 (6 bases). CDR1 SGHAT and CDR2 FQNNGV come from the germline V gene. This CDR3 has 16 residues. Trimming removed 0 bases at V and 0 bases at J, with 12 bases between.

The table lists this clonotype with many counts. The chain recombines TRBV11-2 with TRBJ2-5, with unresolved D. V lost 3 bases to trimming and J lost 4 bases, with 9 bases between them. Germline CDR1 and CDR2: SGHAT and FQNNGV. This CDR3 is 13 amino acids long. Here the CDR3 DNA reads TGTGCCAGCAGCTTCTCCCGCTCAGAGACCCAGTACTTC. Translation: CASSFSRSETQYF.